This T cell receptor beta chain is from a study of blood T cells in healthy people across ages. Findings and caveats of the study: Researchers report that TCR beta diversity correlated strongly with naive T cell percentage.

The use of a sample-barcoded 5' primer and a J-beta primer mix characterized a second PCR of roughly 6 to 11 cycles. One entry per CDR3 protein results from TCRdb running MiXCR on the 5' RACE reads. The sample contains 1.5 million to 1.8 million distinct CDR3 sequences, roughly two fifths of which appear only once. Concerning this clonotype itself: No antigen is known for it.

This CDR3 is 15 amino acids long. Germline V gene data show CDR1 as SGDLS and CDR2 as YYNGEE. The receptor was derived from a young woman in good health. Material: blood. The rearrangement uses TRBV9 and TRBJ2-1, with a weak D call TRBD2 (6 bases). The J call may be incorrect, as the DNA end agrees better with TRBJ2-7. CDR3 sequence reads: CASSVISGSYNEQYF. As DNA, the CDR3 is TGTGCCAGCAGCGTAATTAGCGGCTCCTACAATGAGCAGTACTTC.